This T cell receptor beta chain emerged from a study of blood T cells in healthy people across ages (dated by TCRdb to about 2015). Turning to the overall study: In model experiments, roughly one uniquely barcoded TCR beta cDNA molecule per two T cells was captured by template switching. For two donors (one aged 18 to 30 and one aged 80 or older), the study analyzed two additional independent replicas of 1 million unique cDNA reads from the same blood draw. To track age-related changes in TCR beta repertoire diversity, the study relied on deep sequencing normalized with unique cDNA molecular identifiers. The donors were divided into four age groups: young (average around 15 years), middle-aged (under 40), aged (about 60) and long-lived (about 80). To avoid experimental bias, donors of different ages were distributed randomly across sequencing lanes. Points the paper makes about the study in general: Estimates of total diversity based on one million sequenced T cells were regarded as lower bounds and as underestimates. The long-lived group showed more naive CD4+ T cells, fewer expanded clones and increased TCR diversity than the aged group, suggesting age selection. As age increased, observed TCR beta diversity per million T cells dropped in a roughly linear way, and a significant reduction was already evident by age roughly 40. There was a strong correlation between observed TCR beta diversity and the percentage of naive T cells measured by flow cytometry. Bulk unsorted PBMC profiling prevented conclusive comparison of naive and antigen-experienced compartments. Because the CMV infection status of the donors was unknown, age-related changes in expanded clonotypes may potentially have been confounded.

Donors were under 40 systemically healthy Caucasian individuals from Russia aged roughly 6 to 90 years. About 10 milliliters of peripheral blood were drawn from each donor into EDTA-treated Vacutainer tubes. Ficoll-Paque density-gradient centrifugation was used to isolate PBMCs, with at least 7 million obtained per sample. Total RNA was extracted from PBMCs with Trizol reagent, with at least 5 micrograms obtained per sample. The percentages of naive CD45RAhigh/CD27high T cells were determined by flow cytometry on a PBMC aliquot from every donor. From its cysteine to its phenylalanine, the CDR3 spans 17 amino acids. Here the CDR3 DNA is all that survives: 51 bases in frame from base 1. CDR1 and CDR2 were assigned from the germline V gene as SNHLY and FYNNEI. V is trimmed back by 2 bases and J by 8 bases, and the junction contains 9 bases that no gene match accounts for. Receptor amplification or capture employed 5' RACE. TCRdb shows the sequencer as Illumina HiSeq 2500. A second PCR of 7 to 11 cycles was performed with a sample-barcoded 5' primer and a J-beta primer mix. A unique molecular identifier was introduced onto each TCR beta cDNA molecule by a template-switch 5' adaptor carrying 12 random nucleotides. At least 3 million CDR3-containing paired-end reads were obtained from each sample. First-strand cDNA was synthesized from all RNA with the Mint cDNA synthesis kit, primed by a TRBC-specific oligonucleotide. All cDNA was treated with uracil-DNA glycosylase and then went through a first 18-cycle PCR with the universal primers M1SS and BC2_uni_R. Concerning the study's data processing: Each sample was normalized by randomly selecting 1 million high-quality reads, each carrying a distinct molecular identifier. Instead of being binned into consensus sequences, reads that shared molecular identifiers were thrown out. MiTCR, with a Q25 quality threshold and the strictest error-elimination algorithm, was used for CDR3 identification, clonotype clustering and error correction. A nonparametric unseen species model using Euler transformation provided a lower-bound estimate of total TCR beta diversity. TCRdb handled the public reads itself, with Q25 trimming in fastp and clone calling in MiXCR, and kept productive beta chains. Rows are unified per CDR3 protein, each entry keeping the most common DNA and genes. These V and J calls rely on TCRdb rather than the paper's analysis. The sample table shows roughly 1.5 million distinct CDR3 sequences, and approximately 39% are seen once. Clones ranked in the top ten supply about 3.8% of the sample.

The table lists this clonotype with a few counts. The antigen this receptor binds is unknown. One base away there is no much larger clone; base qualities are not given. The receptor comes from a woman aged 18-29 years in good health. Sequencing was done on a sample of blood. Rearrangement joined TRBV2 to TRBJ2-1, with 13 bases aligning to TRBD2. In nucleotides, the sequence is TGTGCCAGCAGTGAAAAGACAGGACTAGCGGGAGACGATGAGCAGTTCTTC. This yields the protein CASSEKTGLAGDDEQFF.